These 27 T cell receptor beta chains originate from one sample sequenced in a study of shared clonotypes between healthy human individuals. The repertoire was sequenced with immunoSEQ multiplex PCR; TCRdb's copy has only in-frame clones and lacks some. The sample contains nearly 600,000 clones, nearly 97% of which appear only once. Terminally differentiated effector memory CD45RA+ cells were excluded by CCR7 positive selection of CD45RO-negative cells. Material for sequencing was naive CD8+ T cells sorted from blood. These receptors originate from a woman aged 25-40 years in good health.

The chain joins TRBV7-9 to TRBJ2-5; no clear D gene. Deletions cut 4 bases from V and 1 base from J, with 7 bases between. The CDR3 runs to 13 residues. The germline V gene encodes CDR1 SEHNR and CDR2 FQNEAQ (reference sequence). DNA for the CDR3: TGTGCCAGCAGCTCAGGTGTCCAAGAGACCCAGTACTTC. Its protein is CASSSGVQETQYF. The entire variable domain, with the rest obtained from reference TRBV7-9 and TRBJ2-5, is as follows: DTGVSQNPRHKITKRGQNVTFRCDPISEHNRLYWYRQTLGQGPEFLTYFQNEAQLEKSRLLSDRFSAERPKGSFSTLEIQRTEQGDSAMYLCASSSGVQETQYFGPGTRLLVL.

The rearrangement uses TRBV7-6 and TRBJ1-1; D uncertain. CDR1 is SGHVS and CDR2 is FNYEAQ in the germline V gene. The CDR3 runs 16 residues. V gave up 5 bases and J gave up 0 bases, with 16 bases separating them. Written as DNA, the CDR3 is TGTGCCAGCAGCCCTCATCGTGGCGTTATGAACACTGAAGCTTTCTTT. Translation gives CASSPHRGVMNTEAFF.

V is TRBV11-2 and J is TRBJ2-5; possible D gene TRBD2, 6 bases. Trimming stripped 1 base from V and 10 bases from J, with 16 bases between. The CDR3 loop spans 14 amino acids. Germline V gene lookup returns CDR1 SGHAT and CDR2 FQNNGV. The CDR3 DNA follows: TGTGCCAGCAGCTTAGGGGCCGGGACTTGGGACCAGTACTTC. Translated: CASSLGAGTWDQYF. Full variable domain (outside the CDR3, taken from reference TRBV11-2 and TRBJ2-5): EAGVAQSPRYKIIEKRQSVAFWCNPISGHATLYWYQQILGQGPKLLIQFQNNGVVDDSQLPKDRFSAERLKGVDSTLKIQPAKLEDSAVYLCASSLGAGTWDQYFGPGTRLLVL.

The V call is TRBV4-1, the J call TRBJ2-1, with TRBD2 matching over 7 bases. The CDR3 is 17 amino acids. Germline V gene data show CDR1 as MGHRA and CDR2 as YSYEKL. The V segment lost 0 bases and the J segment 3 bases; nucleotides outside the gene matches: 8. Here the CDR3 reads CASSQDSTGGGYNEQFF. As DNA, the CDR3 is TGCGCCAGCAGCCAAGATTCAACGGGAGGTGGCTACAATGAGCAGTTCTTC.

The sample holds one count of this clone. The CDR3 reads CATSGRGASDTQYF. CDR3 DNA sequence: TGTGCCACCAGCGGGAGGGGAGCATCCGATACGCAGTATTTT. This chain connects TRBV28 to TRBJ2-3, with 10 bases that match TRBD2. In germline, CDR1 is MDHEN, CDR2 SYDVKM. With 10 bases clipped from V and 6 bases from J, the junction kept 10 bases outside the gene matches. This CDR3 region has 14 residues.

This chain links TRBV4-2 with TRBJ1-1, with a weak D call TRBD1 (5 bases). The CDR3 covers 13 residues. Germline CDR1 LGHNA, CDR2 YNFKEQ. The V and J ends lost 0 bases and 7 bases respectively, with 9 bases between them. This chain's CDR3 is CASSQDRGFEAFF. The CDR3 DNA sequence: TGTGCCAGCAGCCAAGATAGGGGCTTTGAAGCTTTCTTT.

The CDR3 DNA reads as TGCGCCAGCAGTGAGGTGGGAGGTAGAACGGATACGCAGTATTTT. This encodes CASSEVGGRTDTQYF. This chain connects TRBV10-1 to TRBJ2-3; weak D call: TRBD2 (6 bases). The CDR3 sequence is 15 residues long. V lost 2 bases and J lost 6, with 15 bases in between. Germline assignment: CDR1 WNHNN and CDR2 SYGVQD (reference sequence).

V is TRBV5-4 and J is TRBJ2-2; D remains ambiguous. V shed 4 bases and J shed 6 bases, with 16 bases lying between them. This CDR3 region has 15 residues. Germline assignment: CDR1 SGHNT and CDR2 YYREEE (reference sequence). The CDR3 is CASSNLGSRAGELFF. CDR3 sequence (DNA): TGTGCCAGCAGCAACCTAGGATCCCGGGCCGGGGAGCTGTTTTTT.

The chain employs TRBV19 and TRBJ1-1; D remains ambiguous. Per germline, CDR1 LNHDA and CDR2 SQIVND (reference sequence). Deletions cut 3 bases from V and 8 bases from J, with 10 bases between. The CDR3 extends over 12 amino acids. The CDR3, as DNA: TGTGCCAGTAGTATTGTTGGAGGCGAAGCTTTCTTT. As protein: CASSIVGGEAFF. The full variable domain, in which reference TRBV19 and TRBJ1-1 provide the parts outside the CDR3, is DGGITQSPKYLFRKEGQNVTLSCEQNLNHDAMYWYRQDPGQGLRLIYYSQIVNDFQKGDIAEGYSVSREKKESFPLTVTSAQKNPTAFYLCASSIVGGEAFFGQGTRLTVV.

The CDR3 protein is CASSPRRGPYYNEQFF. The CDR3 DNA sequence: TGTGCCAGCAGCCCTAGACGGGGGCCCTATTACAATGAGCAGTTCTTC. This chain links TRBV11-2 with TRBJ2-1, with D possibly being TRBD1 or TRBD2 (6 bases each). V was trimmed by 5 bases and J by 4 bases, leaving 18 bases between them. Germline assignment: CDR1 SGHAT and CDR2 FQNNGV. The CDR3 consists of 16 residues.

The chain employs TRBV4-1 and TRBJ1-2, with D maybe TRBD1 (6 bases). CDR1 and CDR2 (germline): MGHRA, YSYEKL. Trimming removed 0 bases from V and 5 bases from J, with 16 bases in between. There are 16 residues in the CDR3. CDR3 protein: CASSQDLAGVYYGYTF. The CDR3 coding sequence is TGCGCCAGCAGCCAAGATCTGGCAGGGGTATATTATGGCTACACCTTC.

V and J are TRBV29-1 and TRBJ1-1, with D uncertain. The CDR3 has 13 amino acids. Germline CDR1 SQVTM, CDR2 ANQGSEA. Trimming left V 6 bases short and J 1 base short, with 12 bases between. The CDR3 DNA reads TGCAGCGTAGAGGACGGATCGAACACTGAAGCTTTCTTT. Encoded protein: CSVEDGSNTEAFF.

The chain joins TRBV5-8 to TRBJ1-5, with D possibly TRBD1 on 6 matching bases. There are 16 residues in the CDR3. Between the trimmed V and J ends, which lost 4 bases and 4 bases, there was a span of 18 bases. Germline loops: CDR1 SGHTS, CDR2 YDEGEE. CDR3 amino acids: CASSSHYGTNNQPQHF. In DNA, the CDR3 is TGTGCCAGCAGCAGTCACTACGGGACAAATAATCAGCCCCAGCATTTT.

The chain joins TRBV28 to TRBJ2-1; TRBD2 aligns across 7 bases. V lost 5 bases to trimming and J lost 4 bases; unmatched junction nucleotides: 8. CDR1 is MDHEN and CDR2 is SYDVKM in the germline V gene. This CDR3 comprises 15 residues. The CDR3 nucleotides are TGTGCCAGCAGTATAACTAGCGCCAATTACAATGAGCAGTTCTTC. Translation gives CASSITSANYNEQFF.

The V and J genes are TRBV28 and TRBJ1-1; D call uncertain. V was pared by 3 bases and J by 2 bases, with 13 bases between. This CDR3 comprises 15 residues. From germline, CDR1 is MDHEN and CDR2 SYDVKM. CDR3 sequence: CASSFTGRPNTEAFF. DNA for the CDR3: TGTGCCAGCAGTTTCACGGGGAGACCCAACACTGAAGCTTTCTTT.

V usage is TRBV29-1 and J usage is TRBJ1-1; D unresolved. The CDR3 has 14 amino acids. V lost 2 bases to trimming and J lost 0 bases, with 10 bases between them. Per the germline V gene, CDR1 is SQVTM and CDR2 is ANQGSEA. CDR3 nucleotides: TGCAGCGTTGAATTGGGCAGTATGAACACTGAAGCTTTCTTT. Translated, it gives CSVELGSMNTEAFF.

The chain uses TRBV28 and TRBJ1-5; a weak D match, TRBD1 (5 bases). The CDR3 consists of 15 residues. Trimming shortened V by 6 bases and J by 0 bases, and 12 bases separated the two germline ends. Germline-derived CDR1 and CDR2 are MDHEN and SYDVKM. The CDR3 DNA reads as TGTGCCAGCAGCTTGGGACTGACTAGCAATCAGCCCCAGCATTTT. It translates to CASSLGLTSNQPQHF.

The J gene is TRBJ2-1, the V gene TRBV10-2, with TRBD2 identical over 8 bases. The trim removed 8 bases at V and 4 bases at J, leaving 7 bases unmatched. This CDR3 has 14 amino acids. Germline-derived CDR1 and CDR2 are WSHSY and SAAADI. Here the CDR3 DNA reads TGCGCCAGCTTAGGGAGCGGGAGTTACAATGAGCAGTTCTTC. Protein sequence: CASLGSGSYNEQFF.

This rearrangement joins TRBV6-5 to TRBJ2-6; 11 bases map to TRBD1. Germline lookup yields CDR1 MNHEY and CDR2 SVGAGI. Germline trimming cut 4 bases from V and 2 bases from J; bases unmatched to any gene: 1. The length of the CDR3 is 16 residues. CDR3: CASSWGQGAGANVLTF. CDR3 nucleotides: TGTGCCAGCAGTTGGGGACAGGGGGCTGGGGCCAACGTCCTGACTTTC.

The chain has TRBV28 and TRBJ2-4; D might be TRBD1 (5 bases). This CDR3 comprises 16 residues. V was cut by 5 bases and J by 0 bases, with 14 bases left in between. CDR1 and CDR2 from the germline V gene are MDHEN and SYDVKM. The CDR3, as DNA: TGTGCCAGCAGTACCTCGACAGAACAAGCCAAAAACATTCAGTACTTC. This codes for CASSTSTEQAKNIQYF. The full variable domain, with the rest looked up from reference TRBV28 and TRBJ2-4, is DVKVTQSSRYLVKRTGEKVFLECVQDMDHENMFWYRQDPGLGLRLIYFSYDVKMKEKGDIPEGYSVSREKKERFSLILESASTNQTSMYLCASSTSTEQAKNIQYFGAGTRLSVL.

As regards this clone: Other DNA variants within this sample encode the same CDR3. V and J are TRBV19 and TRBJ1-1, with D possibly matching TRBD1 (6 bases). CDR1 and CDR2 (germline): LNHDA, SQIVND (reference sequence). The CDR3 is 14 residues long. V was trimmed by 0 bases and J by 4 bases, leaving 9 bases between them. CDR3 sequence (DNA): TGTGCCAGTAGTATAGACCCCAGGGGCACTGAAGCTTTCTTT. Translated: CASSIDPRGTEAFF.

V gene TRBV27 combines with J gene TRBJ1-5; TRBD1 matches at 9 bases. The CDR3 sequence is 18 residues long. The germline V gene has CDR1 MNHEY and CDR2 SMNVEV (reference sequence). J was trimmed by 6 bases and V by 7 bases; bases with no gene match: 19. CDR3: CASTPNRDRVYGFQPQHF. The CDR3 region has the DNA TGTGCCAGCACCCCAAACCGGGACAGGGTATACGGTTTTCAGCCCCAGCATTTT.

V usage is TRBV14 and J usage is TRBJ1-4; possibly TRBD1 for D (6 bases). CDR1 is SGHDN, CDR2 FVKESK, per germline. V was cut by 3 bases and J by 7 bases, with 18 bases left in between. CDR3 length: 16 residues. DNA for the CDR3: TGTGCCAGCAGCCAGACCGTGTGGGGGGCAGGTGAAAAACTGTTTTTT. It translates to CASSQTVWGAGEKLFF.

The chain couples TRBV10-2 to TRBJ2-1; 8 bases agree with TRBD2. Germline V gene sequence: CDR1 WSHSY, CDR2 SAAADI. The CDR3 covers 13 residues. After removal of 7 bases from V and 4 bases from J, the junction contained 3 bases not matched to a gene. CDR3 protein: CASTPGGYNEQFF. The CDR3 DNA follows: TGCGCCAGCACTCCGGGGGGGTACAATGAGCAGTTCTTC.

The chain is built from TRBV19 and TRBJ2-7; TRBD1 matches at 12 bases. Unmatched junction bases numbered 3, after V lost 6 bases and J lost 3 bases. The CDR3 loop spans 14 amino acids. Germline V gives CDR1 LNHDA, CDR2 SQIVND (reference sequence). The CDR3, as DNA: TGTGCCAGTAGCGGGACAGGGGGCTTCTACGAGCAGTACTTC. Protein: CASSGTGGFYEQYF.

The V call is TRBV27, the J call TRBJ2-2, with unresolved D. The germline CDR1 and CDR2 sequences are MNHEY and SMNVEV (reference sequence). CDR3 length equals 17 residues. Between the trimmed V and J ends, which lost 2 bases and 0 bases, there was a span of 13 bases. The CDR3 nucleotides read TGTGCCAGCAGTTTAGGACCTGACGGCTCGAACACCGGGGAGCTGTTTTTT. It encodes CASSLGPDGSNTGELFF.

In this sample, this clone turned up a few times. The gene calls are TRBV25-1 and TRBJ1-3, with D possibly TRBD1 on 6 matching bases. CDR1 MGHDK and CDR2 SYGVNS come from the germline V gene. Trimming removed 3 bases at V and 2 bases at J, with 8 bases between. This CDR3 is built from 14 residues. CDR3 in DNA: TGTGCCAGCAGTGATGGGGGCACTGGAAACACCATATATTTT. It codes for CASSDGGTGNTIYF.